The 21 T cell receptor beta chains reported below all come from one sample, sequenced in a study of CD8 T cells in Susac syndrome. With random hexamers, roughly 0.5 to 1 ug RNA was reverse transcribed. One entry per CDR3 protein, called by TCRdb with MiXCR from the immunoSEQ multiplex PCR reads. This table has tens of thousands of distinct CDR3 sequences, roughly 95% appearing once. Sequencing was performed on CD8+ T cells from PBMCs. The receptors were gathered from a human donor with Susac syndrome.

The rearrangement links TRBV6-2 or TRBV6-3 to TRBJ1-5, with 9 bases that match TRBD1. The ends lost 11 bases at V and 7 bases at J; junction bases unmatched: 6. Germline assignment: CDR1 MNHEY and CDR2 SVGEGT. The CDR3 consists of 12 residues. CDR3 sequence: CAGGQGTQPQHF. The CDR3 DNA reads TGTGCCGGGGGACAGGGAACACAGCCCCAGCATTTT.

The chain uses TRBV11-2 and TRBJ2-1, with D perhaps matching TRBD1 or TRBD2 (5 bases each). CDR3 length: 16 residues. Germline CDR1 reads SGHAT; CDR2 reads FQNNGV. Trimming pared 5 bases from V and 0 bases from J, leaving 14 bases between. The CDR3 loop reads CASSTRDGFSYNEQFF. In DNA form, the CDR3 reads TGTGCCAGCAGCACACGGGACGGCTTCTCCTACAATGAGCAGTTCTTC.

This CDR3 reads CASSVQPSGGAGETQYF. CDR3 coding DNA: TGTGCCAGCAGCGTGCAACCTAGCGGGGGGGCGGGGGAGACCCAGTACTTC. The chain has TRBV9 and TRBJ2-5; 12 bases agree with TRBD2. V shed 2 bases, J shed 5 bases, and the junction held 10 bases outside the gene matches. Germline V CDR1 and CDR2: SGDLS, YYNGEE. The CDR3 totals 17 residues.

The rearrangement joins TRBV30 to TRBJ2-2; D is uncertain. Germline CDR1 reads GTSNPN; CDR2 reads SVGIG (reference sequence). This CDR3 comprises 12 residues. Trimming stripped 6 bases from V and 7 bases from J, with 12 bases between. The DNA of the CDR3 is TGTGCCTGTCGACTGCTTTTCGGGGAGCTGTTTTTT. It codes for CACRLLFGELFF.

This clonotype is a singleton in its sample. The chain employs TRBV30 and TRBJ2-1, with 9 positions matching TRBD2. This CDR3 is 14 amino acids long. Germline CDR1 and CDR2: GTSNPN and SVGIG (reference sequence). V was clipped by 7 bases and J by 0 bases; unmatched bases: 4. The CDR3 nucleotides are TGTGCCTATACGGGACTAGCCTCCTACAATGAGCAGTTCTTC. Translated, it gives CAYTGLASYNEQFF.

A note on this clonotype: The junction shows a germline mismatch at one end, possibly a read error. The CDR3 coding sequence is TGCGCCAGCGGGGCAGGGGGCAACCAGCCCCAGCATTTT. As protein: CASGAGGNQPQHF. The rearrangement uses TRBV4-3 and TRBJ1-5, with TRBD1 matching over 8 bases. The CDR3 spans 13 residues. Germline CDR1 is LGHNA and CDR2 is YSLEER.

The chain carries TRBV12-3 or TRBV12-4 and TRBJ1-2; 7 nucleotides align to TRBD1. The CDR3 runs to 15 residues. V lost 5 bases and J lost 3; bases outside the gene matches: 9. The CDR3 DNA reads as TGTGCCAGCAGTAAACTAACAGGGGCTGACTATGGCTACACCTTC. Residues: CASSKLTGADYGYTF.

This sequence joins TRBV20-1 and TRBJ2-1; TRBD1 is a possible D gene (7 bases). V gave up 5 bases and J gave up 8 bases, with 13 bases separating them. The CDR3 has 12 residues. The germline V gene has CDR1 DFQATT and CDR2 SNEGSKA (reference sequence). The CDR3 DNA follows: TGCAGTGCTCAGGGGGGCGGGGATGAGCAGTTCTTC. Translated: CSAQGGGDEQFF.

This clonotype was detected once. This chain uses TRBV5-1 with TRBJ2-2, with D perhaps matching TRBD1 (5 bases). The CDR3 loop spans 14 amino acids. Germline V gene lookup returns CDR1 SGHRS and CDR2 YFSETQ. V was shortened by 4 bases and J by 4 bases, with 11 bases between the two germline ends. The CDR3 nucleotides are TGCGCCAGCAGCCCCAACAGGCCCACCGGGGAGCTGTTTTTT. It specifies CASSPNRPTGELFF.

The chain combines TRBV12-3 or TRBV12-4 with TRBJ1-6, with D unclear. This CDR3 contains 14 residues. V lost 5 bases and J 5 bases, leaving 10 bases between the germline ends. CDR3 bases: TGTGCCAGCAGTCCCGAGGGAGATAATTCACCCCTCCACTTT. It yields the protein CASSPEGDNSPLHF.

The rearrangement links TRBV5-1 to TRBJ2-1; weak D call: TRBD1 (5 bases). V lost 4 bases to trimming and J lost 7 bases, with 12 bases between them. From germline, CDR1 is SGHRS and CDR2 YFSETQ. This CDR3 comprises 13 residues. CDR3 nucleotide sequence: TGCGCCAGCAGCAAGGGGAATGGGAATGAGCAGTTCTTC. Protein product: CASSKGNGNEQFF.

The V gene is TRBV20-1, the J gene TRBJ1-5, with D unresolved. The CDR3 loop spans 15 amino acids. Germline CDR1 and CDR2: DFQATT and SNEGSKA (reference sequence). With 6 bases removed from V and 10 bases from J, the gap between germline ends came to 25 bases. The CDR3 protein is CSAPMDVGSGSPQHF. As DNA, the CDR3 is TGCAGTGCACCCATGGACGTTGGTAGTGGCAGCCCCCAGCATTTT.

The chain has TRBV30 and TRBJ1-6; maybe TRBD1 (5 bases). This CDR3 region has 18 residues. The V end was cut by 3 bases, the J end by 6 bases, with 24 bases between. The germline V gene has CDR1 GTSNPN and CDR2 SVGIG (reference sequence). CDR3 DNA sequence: TGTGCCTGGAGGGATCTTCTCCGGGACCCGCTTTTTAATTCACCCCTCCACTTT. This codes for CAWRDLLRDPLFNSPLHF.

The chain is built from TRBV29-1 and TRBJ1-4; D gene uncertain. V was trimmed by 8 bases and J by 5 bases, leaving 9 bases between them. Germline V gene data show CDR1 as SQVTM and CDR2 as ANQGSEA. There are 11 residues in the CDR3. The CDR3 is CSPVVNEKLFF. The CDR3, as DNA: TGCAGCCCCGTAGTGAATGAAAAACTGTTTTTT.

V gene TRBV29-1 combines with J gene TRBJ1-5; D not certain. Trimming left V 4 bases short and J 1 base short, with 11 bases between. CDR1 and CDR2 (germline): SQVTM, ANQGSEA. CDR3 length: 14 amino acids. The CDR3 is CSVVFELSNQPQHF. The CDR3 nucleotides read TGCAGCGTTGTGTTCGAGTTAAGCAATCAGCCCCAGCATTTT.

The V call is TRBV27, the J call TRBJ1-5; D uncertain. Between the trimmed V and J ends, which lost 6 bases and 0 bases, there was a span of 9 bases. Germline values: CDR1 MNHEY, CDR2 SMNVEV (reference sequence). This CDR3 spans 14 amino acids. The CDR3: CASRFLDSNQPQHF. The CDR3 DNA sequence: TGTGCCAGCAGATTTCTCGATAGCAATCAGCCCCAGCATTTT.

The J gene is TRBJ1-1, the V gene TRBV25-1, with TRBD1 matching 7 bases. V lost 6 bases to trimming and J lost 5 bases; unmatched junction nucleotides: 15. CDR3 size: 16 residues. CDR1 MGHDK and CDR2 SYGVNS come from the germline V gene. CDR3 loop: CASRNLRGPRGTEAFF. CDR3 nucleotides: TGTGCCAGCAGGAATCTGAGGGGGCCTAGAGGGACTGAAGCTTTCTTT. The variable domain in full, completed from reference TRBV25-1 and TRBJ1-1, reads EADIYQTPRYLVIGTGKKITLECSQTMGHDKMYWYQQDPGMELHLIHYSYGVNSTEKGDLSSESTVSRIRTEHFPLTLESARPSHTSQYLCASRNLRGPRGTEAFFGQGTRLTVV.

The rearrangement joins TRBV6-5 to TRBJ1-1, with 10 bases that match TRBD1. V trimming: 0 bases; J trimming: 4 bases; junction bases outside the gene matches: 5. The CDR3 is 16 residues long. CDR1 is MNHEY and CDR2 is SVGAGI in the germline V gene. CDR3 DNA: TGTGCCAGCAGTTACTCCGGGACAGGGGAGGGCACTGAAGCTTTCTTT. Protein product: CASSYSGTGEGTEAFF.

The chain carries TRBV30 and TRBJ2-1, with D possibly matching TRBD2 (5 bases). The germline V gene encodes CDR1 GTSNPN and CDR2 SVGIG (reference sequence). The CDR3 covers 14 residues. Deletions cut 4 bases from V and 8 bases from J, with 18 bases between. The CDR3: CAWIGGRGRDEQFF. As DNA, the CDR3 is TGTGCCTGGATTGGCGGCCGGGGTCGGGATGAGCAGTTCTTC.

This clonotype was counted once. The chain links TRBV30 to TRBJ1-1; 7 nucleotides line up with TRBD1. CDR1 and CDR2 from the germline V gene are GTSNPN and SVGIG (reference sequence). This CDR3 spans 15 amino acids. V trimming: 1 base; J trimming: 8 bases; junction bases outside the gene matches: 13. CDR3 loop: CAWSAPGQPLGEAFF. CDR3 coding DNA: TGTGCCTGGAGTGCACCGGGACAGCCTTTAGGGGAAGCTTTCTTT.

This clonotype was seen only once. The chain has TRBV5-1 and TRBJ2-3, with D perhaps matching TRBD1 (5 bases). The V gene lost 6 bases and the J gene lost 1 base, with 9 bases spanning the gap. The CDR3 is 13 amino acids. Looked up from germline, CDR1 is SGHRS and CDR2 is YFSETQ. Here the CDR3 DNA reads TGCGCCAGCACAGGGTGGGGCACAGATACGCAGTATTTT. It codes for CASTGWGTDTQYF.